The present entry profiles one T cell receptor beta chain with its context. Antigen specificity is unknown. Germline V gives CDR1 SGHRS, CDR2 YFSETQ. V shed 0 bases and J shed 4 bases, with 16 bases lying between them. This CDR3 region has 16 residues. The Oncomine TCR Beta short-read assay sequenced DNA from cultured CD4+ T cells. Via MiXCR, TCRdb re-called the PCR reads, giving one row per CDR3 protein. Of 13,000 or so distinct CDR3 sequences in the sample, more than 55% were seen once. Treatment given: approximately nine-day PBMC culture with coronavirus spike peptide pools or control peptides (ViraFEST assay). After expanding antigen-specific T cells with peptide pools, ViraFEST sequenced their TCRs. Investigators isolated CD4+ T cells by negative selection after around 10 days of culture. The sample belongs to a study of vaccination and CD4 T cells after COVID-19. Turning to the study itself: Samples were taken after vaccination, a median of approximately 72 days after dose two, with a range of 14 to 241. Overlapping spike peptides from SARS-CoV-2, HCoV-NL63, HCoV-OC43 and HCoV-229E served to stimulate the cells.

This receptor was taken from a human donor with COVID-19. The rearrangement links TRBV5-1 to TRBJ1-2, with D possibly TRBD1 on 6 matching bases. Source: cultured CD4+ T cells from blood, taken after SARS-CoV-2 vaccination. In DNA form, the CDR3 reads TGCGCCAGCAGCTTGGCCTCGGGGGCAGGTGGCTATGGCTACACCTTC. Translated: CASSLASGAGGYGYTF.